The present entry profiles one T cell receptor beta chain with its context. The clone's antigen remains unknown. No much larger clone exists at a distance of one base, and base qualities are not known. A distance of 13 bases separates the germline ends of V and J, which lose 0 bases and 1 base respectively. CDR1 ENHRY and CDR2 SYGVKD are derived from the germline V gene. Taken from cysteine to phenylalanine, the CDR3 has 17 residues. Left in the record is the CDR3 DNA by itself, 51 bases read in frame from the first base. This specimen comes from a study of blood T cells in healthy people across ages (dated by TCRdb to the mid-2010s). For context, the study as a whole: In model experiments, roughly one uniquely barcoded TCR beta cDNA molecule per two T cells was captured by template switching. The donors were split into four age groups: young (average around 16 years), middle-aged (39), aged (approximately 60) and long-lived (approximately 89). To avoid experimental bias, donors of different ages were randomly spread across the sequencing lanes. The study analyzed two additional independent replicas of 1 million unique cDNA reads from the same blood draw for two donors, one aged 18 to 29 and one aged 80 or older. Age-related changes in TCR beta repertoire diversity were measured in the study by deep sequencing normalized with unique cDNA molecular identifiers. The investigation overall reported the following: Estimates of total diversity from one million sequenced T cells were regarded as lower bounds and underestimates. Observed TCR beta diversity per million T cells fell roughly linearly with age, and a significant reduction was already apparent by age roughly 40. A strong correlation was found between observed TCR beta diversity and the percentage of naive T cells measured by flow cytometry. Because the CMV infection status of the donors was unknown, age-related changes in expanded clonotypes may potentially have been confounded. Compared with the aged group, the long-lived group had more naive CD4+ T cells, fewer expanded clones and increased TCR diversity, suggesting age selection. Conclusive comparison of naive and antigen-experienced compartments was prevented by the profiling of bulk unsorted PBMCs.

Systemically healthy Caucasian individuals from Russia, 35 to 50 in total and aged about 6 to 95 years, were included as donors. Approximately 11 milliliters of peripheral blood were drawn from each donor into EDTA-treated Vacutainer tubes. PBMCs were isolated by Ficoll-Paque density-gradient centrifugation, with at least 7 million obtained per sample. Total RNA, at least 5 micrograms per sample, was extracted from PBMCs with Trizol reagent. For every donor, an aliquot of PBMCs went through flow cytometry to measure the percentages of naive CD45RAhigh/CD27high T cells. To prepare the library, 5' RACE was applied. Sequenced on an Illumina HiSeq 2500. The second PCR ran for roughly 7 to 11 cycles and used a J-beta primer mix along with a sample-barcoded 5' primer. A unique molecular identifier was introduced onto each TCR beta cDNA molecule by a template-switch 5' adaptor carrying 12 random nucleotides. Each sample yielded at least 2.5 million CDR3-containing paired-end reads. First-strand cDNA synthesis was performed from all RNA using the Mint cDNA synthesis kit, with priming by a TRBC-specific oligonucleotide. All cDNA was treated with uracil-DNA glycosylase and then went through a first 18-cycle PCR with the universal primers M1SS and BC2_uni_R. As for the original processing: Each sample was normalized by randomly selecting 1 million high-quality reads, each carrying a distinct molecular identifier. Instead of being binned into consensus sequences, reads with shared molecular identifiers were discarded. MiTCR, run with a Q25 quality threshold and the strictest error-elimination algorithm, handled CDR3 identification, clonotype clustering and error correction. Lower-bound total TCR beta diversity was estimated with a nonparametric unseen species model using Euler transformation. TCRdb reprocessing: public reads trimmed at Q25 with fastp, clones called with MiXCR, in-frame beta chains kept. Every CDR3 protein is listed once, alongside the most common genes and DNA of its rows. The V and J calls reflect TCRdb's pipeline rather than the authors' work. For this sample the table gives 890,000 or so distinct CDR3 sequences, of which 62% were detected only once. Around a quarter of the sample is taken by the ten largest.

The source is a man aged 25-40 years in good health. The chain was built from TRBV10-3 and TRBJ2-1; TRBD2 is possibly the D segment (5 matching bases). The sample comprised blood. The encoded CDR3 is CAISESGAAISYNEQFF. The DNA sequence follows: TGTGCCATCAGTGAGTCAGGAGCGGCCATATCCTACAATGAGCAGTTCTTC.